Listed here is a single TCR beta chain. Its antigen is not known. This specimen comes from a study of breast tumors, draining lymph nodes, adjacent tissues. Study-wide points: Compared with lymph nodes, tumors were less diverse; compared with nontumor tissue, more. Data only fit, rather than demonstrated, lymph node origin of most tumor T cells.

A single record per CDR3 protein comes from TCRdb applying MiXCR to the multiplex PCR reads. The top ten hold approximately 19% of the sample, which has about 63,000 distinct CDR3 sequences, approximately 57% seen once. V shed 0 bases and J shed 0 bases, with 7 bases lying between them. The CDR3 spans 15 residues. From germline, CDR1 is SGHTS and CDR2 YDEGEE. The sequence was obtained from a female donor with breast cancer. Some clones in this sample may be carry-over from other donors' samples. This chain uses TRBV5-8 with TRBJ1-5; weak D call: TRBD1 (5 bases). Sequencing input: breast tumor tissue. CDR3 in DNA: TGTGCCAGCAGCTTGGAGGGGTTTAGCAATCAGCCCCAGCATTTT. It is translated as CASSLEGFSNQPQHF.